This T cell receptor beta chain was captured by sequencing in a study of shared clonotypes between healthy human individuals. Study summary: Per donor, three plates held CD4 naive cells, three held CD4 memory, two held CD8 naive and one held CD8 memory. General study results and limits: It was the non-shared clonotypes that had lower generation probabilities than clonotypes shared by all four donors. Of the naive CD4 clonotypes, around 4.9% were shared across several donors.

CDR1 and CDR2 from the germline V gene are SNHLY and FYNNEI. The CDR3 loop spans 13 amino acids. V lost 5 bases and J lost 9; bases outside the gene matches: 8. Naive CD8 cells lacked CD45RO, underwent positive selection for CCR7 and left out terminally differentiated effector memory CD45RA+ cells. Donors comprised healthy HIV-negative adults lacking recent acute infections or vaccinations. Profiling relied on immunoSEQ multiplex PCR, and the TCRdb table lists in-frame clones only, not all of them. This sample has about 2.2 million clones, with just over 90% found just once. This clone was seen a few times. Its antigen is undetermined.

The rearrangement links TRBV2 to TRBJ2-7, with 9 bases aligning to TRBD2. This receptor was identified in a man between 18 and 35 years old in good health. Some clones in this sample may be carry-over from other donors' samples. Sequencing was carried out using naive CD8+ T cells from PBMCs. The CDR3 DNA reads TGTGCCAGCAGTAGTCCGGGACTAGCTGTGCAGTACTTC. Translated, it gives CASSSPGLAVQYF.